The next 13 T cell receptor beta chains were all read from a single sample in a study of blood T cell repertoires in COVID-19. Profiled with immunoSEQ multiplex PCR; TCRdb holds only in-frame clones, not every one. The data hold almost 250,000 clones, with around nine tenths observed a single time. The sample taken for sequencing was PBMCs or T cells enriched from blood (not recorded which). These receptor sequences come from a woman in her fifties or sixties who had recovered from COVID-19.

The chain uses TRBV9 and TRBJ2-4; a weak D match, TRBD2 (6 bases). The length of the CDR3 is 15 residues. Per germline, CDR1 SGDLS and CDR2 YYNGEE. V was clipped by 0 bases and J by 2 bases, with 9 bases between them. The CDR3 DNA reads TGTGCCAGCAGCGTAGGGGCGGGGCCCAAAAACATTCAGTACTTC. It specifies CASSVGAGPKNIQYF.

The chain carries TRBV27 and TRBJ2-5, with D perhaps TRBD2 (6 bases). The CDR3 extends over 15 amino acids. The V and J ends lost 6 bases and 5 bases respectively, with 19 bases between them. Germline V gene lookup returns CDR1 MNHEY and CDR2 SMNVEV (reference sequence). The CDR3 bases are TGTGCCAGCAGCCTAACCCCCGGGAGATATGAGACCCAGTACTTC. This translates into CASSLTPGRYETQYF.

This clone was seen only a few times. V usage is TRBV7-9 and J usage is TRBJ2-1, with D tentatively TRBD2 (5 bases). This CDR3 region has 13 residues. The germline V gene has CDR1 SEHNR and CDR2 FQNEAQ (reference sequence). V lost 0 bases and J 12 bases, leaving 12 bases between the germline ends. CDR3 residues: CASSLAGGAGQFF. DNA of the CDR3: TGTGCCAGCAGCTTAGCAGGTGGTGCGGGGCAGTTCTTC. The variable domain in full, with the rest retrieved from reference TRBV7-9 and TRBJ2-1, is DTGVSQNPRHKITKRGQNVTFRCDPISEHNRLYWYRQTLGQGPEFLTYFQNEAQLEKSRLLSDRFSAERPKGSFSTLEIQRTEQGDSAMYLCASSLAGGAGQFFGPGTRLTVL.

The chain joins TRBV11-2 to TRBJ1-6; 7 bases fit TRBD1. The V segment lost 2 bases and the J segment 5 bases; nucleotides outside the gene matches: 6. The CDR3 covers 16 residues. Germline V gene lookup returns CDR1 SGHAT and CDR2 FQNNGV. The CDR3 sequence is CASSLLTGQNNSPLHF. In nucleotides, the CDR3 is TGTGCCAGCAGCTTATTGACGGGACAGAATAATTCACCCCTCCACTTT.

The CDR3 loop reads CASSLAPGTGSNQPQHF. CDR3 DNA sequence: TGTGCCAGCAGCTTAGCCCCTGGGACAGGTAGCAATCAGCCCCAGCATTTT. The chain employs TRBV7-9 and TRBJ1-5; 8 positions agree with TRBD1. This CDR3 spans 17 amino acids. Germline V gene sequence: CDR1 SEHNR, CDR2 FQNEAQ (reference sequence). V lost 0 bases and J lost 0; bases outside the gene matches: 4. Full variable domain (remainder filled in from reference TRBV7-9 and TRBJ1-5): DTGVSQNPRHKITKRGQNVTFRCDPISEHNRLYWYRQTLGQGPEFLTYFQNEAQLEKSRLLSDRFSAERPKGSFSTLEIQRTEQGDSAMYLCASSLAPGTGSNQPQHFGDGTRLSIL.

This clone was observed once. The chain has TRBV6-6 and TRBJ1-2; D call uncertain. The germline V gene has CDR1 MNHNY and CDR2 SVGAGI (reference sequence). V dropped 7 bases and J dropped 7 bases, with 13 bases sitting between them. There are 12 residues in the CDR3. The CDR3 is CASTNPNPGYTF. The CDR3, as DNA: TGTGCCAGCACTAACCCCAATCCTGGCTACACCTTC.

The chain has TRBV5-6 and TRBJ1-6; D is possibly TRBD1 (5 bases). Trimming shortened V by 0 bases and J by 10 bases, and 5 bases separated the two germline ends. Germline lookup yields CDR1 SGHDT and CDR2 YYEEEE. The length of the CDR3 is 12 residues. CDR3 sequence (DNA): TGTGCCAGCAGCTTGGGACAGTCACCCCTCCACTTT. Translating it yields CASSLGQSPLHF.

The chain links TRBV27 to TRBJ2-2; TRBD2 matches at 11 bases. Germline trimming cut 7 bases from V and 4 bases from J; bases unmatched to any gene: 8. The CDR3 runs 16 residues. Germline assignment: CDR1 MNHEY and CDR2 SMNVEV (reference sequence). The CDR3 DNA is TGTGCCAGCACCGGACTAGCGGGCGACGGCACCGGGGAGCTGTTTTTT. Translating it yields CASTGLAGDGTGELFF.

The V gene is TRBV4-2, the J gene TRBJ2-7, with 7 bases that match TRBD1. Germline CDR1 reads LGHNA; CDR2 reads YNFKEQ. V lost 0 bases, J lost 2 bases, and 7 bases stayed unmatched. The CDR3 length is 16 residues. Here the CDR3 DNA reads TGTGCCAGCAGCCAAGAGTTCCGACAGGGAACCTACGAGCAGTACTTC. This sequence encodes CASSQEFRQGTYEQYF.

This clone was seen a few times. Other DNA sequences from this sample encode an identical CDR3 as well. This sequence joins TRBV5-8 and TRBJ2-3; TRBD1 matches 7 bases. The CDR3 extends over 15 amino acids. Germline V gene data show CDR1 as SGHTS and CDR2 as YDEGEE. Germline trimming cut 0 bases from V and 0 bases from J; bases unmatched to any gene: 1. Here the CDR3 DNA reads TGTGCCAGCAGCTTGGGGGACAGTAGCACAGATACGCAGTATTTT. Translated: CASSLGDSSTDTQYF.

The V gene is TRBV4-3, the J gene TRBJ2-1; possible D gene TRBD2, 6 bases. Germline V gene lookup returns CDR1 LGHNA and CDR2 YSLEER. The V and J ends lost 4 bases and 5 bases respectively, with 15 bases between them. This CDR3 contains 15 residues. CDR3 bases: TGCGCCAGCAGCCCTTTCGGCGGGGCCGACAATGAGCAGTTCTTC. It encodes CASSPFGGADNEQFF.

The rearrangement joins TRBV19 to TRBJ2-7; TRBD1 might be the D (6 bases). The length of the CDR3 is 12 residues. Trimming took off 9 bases at V and 3 bases at J, with 12 bases between the two ends. The germline V gene has CDR1 LNHDA and CDR2 SQIVND (reference sequence). The CDR3 reads CASTSDSYEQYF. The CDR3 DNA reads TGTGCCAGCACCTCGGACAGCTACGAGCAGTACTTC.

This CDR3 reads CASSYSPGGTDTQYF. The CDR3 coding sequence is TGTGCCAGCAGTTACTCTCCTGGAGGCACAGATACGCAGTATTTT. J is TRBJ2-3 and V is TRBV6-5; D is undetermined. V gave up 0 bases and J gave up 1 base, with 8 bases separating them. CDR1 is MNHEY and CDR2 is SVGAGI in the germline V gene. The CDR3 is 15 amino acids.